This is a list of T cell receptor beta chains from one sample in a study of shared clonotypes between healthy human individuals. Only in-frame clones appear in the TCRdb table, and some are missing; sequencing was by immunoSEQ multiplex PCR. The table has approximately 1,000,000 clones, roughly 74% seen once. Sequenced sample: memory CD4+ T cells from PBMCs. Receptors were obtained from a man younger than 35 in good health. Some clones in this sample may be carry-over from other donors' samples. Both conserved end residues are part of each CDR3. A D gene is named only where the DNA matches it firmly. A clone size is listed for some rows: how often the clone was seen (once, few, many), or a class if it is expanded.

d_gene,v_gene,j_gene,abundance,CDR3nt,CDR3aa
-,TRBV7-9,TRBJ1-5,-,TGTGCCAGCAGCTTAATGGCCCCGGGTGAGCCCCAGCATTTT,CASSLMAPGEPQHF
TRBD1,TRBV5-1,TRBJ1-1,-,TGCGCCAGCAGCCAGGGACAGCTAATGAACACTGAAGCTTTCTTT,CASSQGQLMNTEAFF
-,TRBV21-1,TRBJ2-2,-,TGTGCCAGCAGCAACTTAAGACAGGGCGACACCGGGGAGCTGTTTTTT,CASSNLRQGDTGELFF
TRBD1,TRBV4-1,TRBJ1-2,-,TGCGCCAGCAGCCCGCCGGGGGGGACAGGGGCCTTC,CASSPPGGTGAF
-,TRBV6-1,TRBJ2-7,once,TGTGCCAGCAGTGCCCCTCGGGGAGGTACCTACGAGCAGTACTTC,CASSAPRGGTYEQYF
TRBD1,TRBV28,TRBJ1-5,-,TGTGCCAGCAGTTCCACAGGGGCAGGTCAGCCCCAGCATTTT,CASSSTGAGQPQHF
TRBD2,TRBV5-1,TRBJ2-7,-,TGCGCCAGCAGCTTGTCCCTAGCGGGTCCCTACGAGCAGTACTTC,CASSLSLAGPYEQYF
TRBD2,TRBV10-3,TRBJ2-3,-,TGTGCCATCAGCCAAAGAGGGGGACTAGCGGGTCGAACAGATACGCAGTATTTT,CAISQRGGLAGRTDTQYF
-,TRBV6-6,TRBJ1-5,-,TGTGCCAGCAGTTACAGGACCAATCAGCCCCAGCATTTT,CASSYRTNQPQHF
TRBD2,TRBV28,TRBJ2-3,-,TGTGCCAGCAGTCCCCCCAGCGGGAGGGCCTATCAGGATACGCAGTATTTT,CASSPPSGRAYQDTQYF
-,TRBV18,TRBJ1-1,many,TGTGCCAGCTCACCACGGGGTACGAGGTCGAACACTGAAGCTTTCTTT,CASSPRGTRSNTEAFF
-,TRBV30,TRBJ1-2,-,TGTGCCAGCGGTTTTGGCGGGGGTTTTGGCTACACCTTC,CASGFGGGFGYTF
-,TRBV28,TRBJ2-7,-,TGTGCCAGCAGTTCCCAAACGGTGCGCTTCTACGAGCAGTACTTC,CASSSQTVRFYEQYF
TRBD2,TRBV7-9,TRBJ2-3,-,TGTGCCAGCAGCTCCGGGACTAGCGGGAGGGCAAATACGCAGTATTTT,CASSSGTSGRANTQYF
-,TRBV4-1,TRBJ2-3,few,TGCGCCAGCAGCCCGACTCCAACCACAGATACGCAGTATTTT,CASSPTPTTDTQYF
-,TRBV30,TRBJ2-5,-,TGTGCCTGGAGTTTCAACCGCGGGGAGACCCAGTACTTC,CAWSFNRGETQYF
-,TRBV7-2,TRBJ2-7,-,TGTGCCAGCAGCTTGGGCCTAGTGGGCGAGCAGTACTTC,CASSLGLVGEQYF
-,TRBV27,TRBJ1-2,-,TGTGCCAGCAGTCCAGACCCGGACTATGGCTACACCTTC,CASSPDPDYGYTF
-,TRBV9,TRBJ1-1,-,TGTGCCAGCAGTGCTGGGGGGGCCATGAACACTGAAGCTTTCTTT,CASSAGGAMNTEAFF
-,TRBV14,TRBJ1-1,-,TGTGCCAGCAGCCAAGCCGCAAGTAACAATGCTTTCTTT,CASSQAASNNAFF
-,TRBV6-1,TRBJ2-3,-,TGTGCCAGCAGTCGCGAGGGAACCTATACGCAGTATTTT,CASSREGTYTQYF
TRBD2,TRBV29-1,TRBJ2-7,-,TGCAGCGTTGGCGGCGGGGGCTCCTACGAGCAGTACTTC,CSVGGGGSYEQYF
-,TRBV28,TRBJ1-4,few,TGTGCCAGCAGTTTACCACCTGGGGATAGCTTTTTT,CASSLPPGDSFF
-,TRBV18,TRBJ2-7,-,TGTGCCAGCTCACCATGGCGGGACAGCTCCTACGAGCAGTACTTC,CASSPWRDSSYEQYF
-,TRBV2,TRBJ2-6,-,TGTGCCAGCAGTCGTACTGATGTCGTCCTGACTTTC,CASSRTDVVLTF
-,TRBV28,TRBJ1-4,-,TGTGCCAGCAGTTTATCGGGAGTAGATGAAAAACTGTTTTTT,CASSLSGVDEKLFF
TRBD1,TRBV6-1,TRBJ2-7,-,TGTGCCAGCAGCGGGACAGTCTCCTACGAGCAGTACTTC,CASSGTVSYEQYF
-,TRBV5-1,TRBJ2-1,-,TGCGCCAGCAGCTATAACAGGGATGAGCAGTTCTTC,CASSYNRDEQFF
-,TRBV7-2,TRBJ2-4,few,TGTGCCAGCAGCTTAGCGCTTTCGAGGGTCAAAAACATTCAGTACTTC,CASSLALSRVKNIQYF
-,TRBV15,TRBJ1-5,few,TGTGCCACCAGCAGAGATCGGTCGGGTCAGCCCCAGCATTTT,CATSRDRSGQPQHF
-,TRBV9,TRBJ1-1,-,TGTGCCAGCAGCGCGGGGCGGGGACCGGGAGGGTTAAGGAACACTGAAGCTTTCTTT,CASSAGRGPGGLRNTEAFF
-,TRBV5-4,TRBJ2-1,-,TGTGCCAGCAGCTCGAAAGGGCCCGACTACAATGAGCAGTTCTTC,CASSSKGPDYNEQFF
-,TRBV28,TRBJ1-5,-,TGTGCCAGCAGCGATCTAAAGGGGATCAATCAGCCCCAGCATTTT,CASSDLKGINQPQHF
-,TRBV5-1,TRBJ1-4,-,TGCGCCAGCAGCTTGGGTGGCGCCCGGTTGGGAAAACTGTTTTTT,CASSLGGARLGKLFF
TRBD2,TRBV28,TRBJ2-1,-,TGTGCCAGCAGGCCCGGGACTAGCGGGATCAATGAGCAGTTCTTC,CASRPGTSGINEQFF
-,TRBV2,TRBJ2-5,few,TGTGCCAGCAGTGCGGGGTTCGAGACCCAGTACTTC,CASSAGFETQYF
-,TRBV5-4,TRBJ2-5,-,TGTGCCAGCAGCTCGCATGACAGGCCCGGGGAGACCCAGTACTTC,CASSSHDRPGETQYF
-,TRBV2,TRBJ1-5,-,TGTGCCAGCGCCGACCGTCGGGGGAGCAATCAGCCCCAGCATTTT,CASADRRGSNQPQHF
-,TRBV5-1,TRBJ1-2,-,TGCGCCAGCAGCTTGCAAGGGGACTATGGCTACACCTTC,CASSLQGDYGYTF
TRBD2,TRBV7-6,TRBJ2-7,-,TGTGCCAGCAGCTTAGGGACTAGCGGAGACTCCTACGAGCAGTACTTC,CASSLGTSGDSYEQYF
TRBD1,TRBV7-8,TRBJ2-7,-,TGTGCCAGCAGCTGGGGATTCGACAGGGCGGCCGAGCAGTACTTC,CASSWGFDRAAEQYF